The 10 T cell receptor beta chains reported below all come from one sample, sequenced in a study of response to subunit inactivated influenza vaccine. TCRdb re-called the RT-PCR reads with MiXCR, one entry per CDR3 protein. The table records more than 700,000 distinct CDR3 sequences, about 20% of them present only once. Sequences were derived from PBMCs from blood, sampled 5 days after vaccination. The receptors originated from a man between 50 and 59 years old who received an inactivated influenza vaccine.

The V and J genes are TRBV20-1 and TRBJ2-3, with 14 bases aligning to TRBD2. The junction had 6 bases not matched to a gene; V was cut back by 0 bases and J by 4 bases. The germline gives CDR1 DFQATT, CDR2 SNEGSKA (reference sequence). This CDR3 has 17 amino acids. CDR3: CSARDPGTSGRPDTQYF. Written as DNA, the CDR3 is TGCAGTGCTAGAGATCCCGGGACTAGCGGGAGACCAGATACGCAGTATTTT.

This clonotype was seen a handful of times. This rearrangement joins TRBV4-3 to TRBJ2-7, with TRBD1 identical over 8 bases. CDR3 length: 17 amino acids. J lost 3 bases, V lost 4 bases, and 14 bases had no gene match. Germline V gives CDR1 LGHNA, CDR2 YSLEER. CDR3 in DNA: TGCGCCAGCAGCCGACAAGGAAGCCAGGGGGCAAGCTACGAGCAGTACTTC. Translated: CASSRQGSQGASYEQYF.

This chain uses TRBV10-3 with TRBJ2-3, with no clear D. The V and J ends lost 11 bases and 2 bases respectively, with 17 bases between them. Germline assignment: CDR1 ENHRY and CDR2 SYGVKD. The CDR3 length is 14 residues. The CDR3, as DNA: TGTGCCGCCCGTCTCCTTCTACCCACAGATACGCAGTATTTT. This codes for CAARLLLPTDTQYF.

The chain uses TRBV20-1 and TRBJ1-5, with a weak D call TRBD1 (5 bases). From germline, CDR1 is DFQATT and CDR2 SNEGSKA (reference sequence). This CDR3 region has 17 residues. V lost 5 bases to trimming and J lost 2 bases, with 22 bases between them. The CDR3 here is CSAPPGGRNIGNQPQHF. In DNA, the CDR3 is TGCAGTGCTCCCCCCGGGGGTCGTAATATCGGCAATCAGCCCCAGCATTTT.

CDR3 nucleotide sequence: TGTGCCAGCAGCTTAACGGGGGCAGGAGATGGTGAGCAGTTCTTC. Residues: CASSLTGAGDGEQFF. The V and J genes are TRBV7-3 and TRBJ2-1; perhaps TRBD1 as D (6 bases). This CDR3 spans 15 amino acids. Germline CDR1 and CDR2: SGHTA and FQGTGA. Deletions cut 0 bases from V and 9 bases from J, with 15 bases between.

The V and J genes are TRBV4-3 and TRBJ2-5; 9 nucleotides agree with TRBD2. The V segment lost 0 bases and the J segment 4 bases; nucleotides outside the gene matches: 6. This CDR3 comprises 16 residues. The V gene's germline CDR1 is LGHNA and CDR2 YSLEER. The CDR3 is CASSQDPSGMGETQYF. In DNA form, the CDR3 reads TGCGCCAGCAGCCAAGATCCTAGCGGGATGGGAGAGACCCAGTACTTC.

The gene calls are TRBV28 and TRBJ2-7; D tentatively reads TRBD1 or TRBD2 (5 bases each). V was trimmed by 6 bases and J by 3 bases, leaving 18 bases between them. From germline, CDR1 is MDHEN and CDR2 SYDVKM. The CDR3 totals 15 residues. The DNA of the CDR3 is TGTGCCAGCAGCCGAGCCGGGACGGCCCTCTACGAGCAGTACTTC. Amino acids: CASSRAGTALYEQYF. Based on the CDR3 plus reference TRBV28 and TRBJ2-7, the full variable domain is DVKVTQSSRYLVKRTGEKVFLECVQDMDHENMFWYRQDPGLGLRLIYFSYDVKMKEKGDIPEGYSVSREKKERFSLILESASTNQTSMYLCASSRAGTALYEQYFGPGTRLTVT.

CDR3 sequence reads: CASSQRAGRTDTQYF. CDR3 in DNA: TGTGCCAGCAGCCAGAGAGCGGGCCGCACAGATACGCAGTATTTT. The chain carries TRBV7-6 and TRBJ2-3; possibly TRBD2 for D (6 bases). Germline values: CDR1 SGHVS, CDR2 FNYEAQ. V was trimmed by 5 bases and J by 1 base, leaving 13 bases between them. CDR3 length equals 15 residues.

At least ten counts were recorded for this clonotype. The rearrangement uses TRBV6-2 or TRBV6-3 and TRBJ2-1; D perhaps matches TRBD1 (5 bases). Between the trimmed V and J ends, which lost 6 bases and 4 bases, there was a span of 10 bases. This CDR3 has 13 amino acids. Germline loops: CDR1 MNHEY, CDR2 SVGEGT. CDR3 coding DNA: TGTGCCAGCAGGTCAGGGTCGTACAATGAGCAGTTCTTC. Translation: CASRSGSYNEQFF.

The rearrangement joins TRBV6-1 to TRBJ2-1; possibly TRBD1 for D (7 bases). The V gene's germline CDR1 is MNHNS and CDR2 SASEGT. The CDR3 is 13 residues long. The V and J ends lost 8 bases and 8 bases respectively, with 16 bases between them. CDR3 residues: CASGRTRGDEQFF. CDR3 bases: TGTGCCAGCGGTAGGACCAGGGGGGATGAGCAGTTCTTC.